These T cell receptor beta chains were read from a single sample in a study of early T cells in non-severe SARS-CoV-2 infection. TCRdb ran MiXCR on the 5' RACE reads and lists one entry per CDR3 protein. Among around 92,000 distinct CDR3 sequences listed, approximately 11% were seen once. The sequenced sample consisted of whole blood. All receptors derive from an adult who was a healthcare worker with PCR-confirmed SARS-CoV-2 infection or an uninfected control (not recorded which). The CDR3 runs from the conserved cysteine through the conserved F or W. Each record gives: J gene, clone size, D gene, V gene, CDR3 protein, CDR3 DNA. D genes are given only for firm matches. Clone size, where shown, is once, few, many, or a class for clones that have expanded.

J gene: TRBJ2-2
clone size: many
D gene: TRBD1
V gene: TRBV5-6
CDR3 protein: CASSRRAGGGELFF
CDR3 DNA: TGTGCCAGCAGCCGCCGGGCAGGGGGCGGGGAGCTGTTTTTT

J gene: TRBJ2-7
clone size: few
D gene: -
V gene: TRBV11-2
CDR3 protein: CASSLRGDGYEQYF
CDR3 DNA: TGTGCCAGCAGCTTACGAGGGGATGGCTACGAGCAGTACTTC

J gene: TRBJ1-5
clone size: few
D gene: TRBD1
V gene: TRBV20-1
CDR3 protein: CSARITGDQPQHF
CDR3 DNA: TGCAGTGCTAGAATTACAGGGGATCAGCCCCAGCATTTT

J gene: TRBJ2-3
clone size: -
D gene: -
V gene: TRBV11-2
CDR3 protein: CASSRPTEFTQYF
CDR3 DNA: TGTGCCAGCAGCAGACCGACAGAATTTACGCAGTATTTT

J gene: TRBJ2-3
clone size: -
D gene: TRBD2
V gene: TRBV12-3/TRBV12-4
CDR3 protein: CASRERGTSTDTQYF
CDR3 DNA: TGTGCCAGCAGGGAGCGGGGGACTAGCACAGATACGCAGTATTTT

J gene: TRBJ2-3
clone size: many
D gene: TRBD2
V gene: TRBV20-1
CDR3 protein: CSATGPTSGPTDTQYF
CDR3 DNA: TGCAGTGCTACCGGCCCGACTAGCGGCCCCACAGATACGCAGTATTTT

J gene: TRBJ1-2
clone size: few
D gene: TRBD1
V gene: TRBV9
CDR3 protein: CASSPAPGQGDYGYTF
CDR3 DNA: TGTGCCAGCAGTCCAGCTCCGGGACAGGGGGACTATGGCTACACCTTC

J gene: TRBJ2-3
clone size: -
D gene: -
V gene: TRBV7-2
CDR3 protein: CASSRPLGGAMADTQYF
CDR3 DNA: TGTGCCAGCAGCCGCCCTCTTGGGGGGGCCATGGCAGATACGCAGTATTTT

J gene: TRBJ1-5
clone size: -
D gene: -
V gene: TRBV21-1
CDR3 protein: CASSPCQGDSSSWRGNQPQHF
CDR3 DNA: TGTGCCAGCAGCCCGTGCCAAGGGGACAGTTCTTCTTGGAGAGGCAATCAGCCCCAGCATTTT

J gene: TRBJ2-1
clone size: many
D gene: TRBD2
V gene: TRBV4-1
CDR3 protein: CASSQDLGASGRPLVQFF
CDR3 DNA: TGCGCCAGCAGCCAAGATCTGGGGGCGAGCGGGAGACCGCTCGTGCAGTTCTTC

J gene: TRBJ1-2
clone size: -
D gene: -
V gene: TRBV27
CDR3 protein: CASSLSRGDYGYTF
CDR3 DNA: TGTGCCAGCAGTTTATCGAGAGGGGACTATGGCTACACCTTC

J gene: TRBJ1-1
clone size: -
D gene: TRBD1
V gene: TRBV28
CDR3 protein: CASSMTGSMNTEAFF
CDR3 DNA: TGTGCCAGCAGTATGACAGGGTCCATGAACACTGAAGCTTTCTTT

J gene: TRBJ2-1
clone size: -
D gene: -
V gene: TRBV4-2
CDR3 protein: CASSQDGRVGEQFF
CDR3 DNA: TGTGCCAGCAGCCAAGATGGTCGAGTTGGGGAGCAGTTCTTC

J gene: TRBJ2-1
clone size: few
D gene: TRBD1
V gene: TRBV7-2
CDR3 protein: CASNRDSSYNEQFF
CDR3 DNA: TGTGCCAGCAACAGGGACAGCTCCTACAATGAGCAGTTCTTC

J gene: TRBJ2-7
clone size: -
D gene: -
V gene: TRBV29-1
CDR3 protein: CSVRWGAGYEQYF
CDR3 DNA: TGCAGCGTCCGGTGGGGCGCAGGCTACGAGCAGTACTTC

J gene: TRBJ2-7
clone size: -
D gene: -
V gene: TRBV20-1
CDR3 protein: CSAPPRYEQYF
CDR3 DNA: TGCAGTGCCCCCCCCAGATACGAGCAGTACTTC

J gene: TRBJ1-1
clone size: few
D gene: -
V gene: TRBV7-8
CDR3 protein: CASSLFGPGVFAEAFF
CDR3 DNA: TGTGCCAGCAGCTTATTCGGCCCAGGGGTGTTCGCTGAAGCTTTCTTT

J gene: TRBJ2-7
clone size: many
D gene: -
V gene: TRBV11-2
CDR3 protein: CASTADREQYF
CDR3 DNA: TGTGCCAGCACCGCCGACAGGGAGCAGTACTTC

J gene: TRBJ2-5
clone size: -
D gene: -
V gene: TRBV5-1
CDR3 protein: CASSEIGGETQYF
CDR3 DNA: TGCGCCAGCAGCGAAATTGGAGGAGAGACCCAGTACTTC

J gene: TRBJ1-6
clone size: many
D gene: -
V gene: TRBV25-1
CDR3 protein: CASSEYSGGLYSPLHF
CDR3 DNA: TGTGCCAGCAGTGAATATAGCGGGGGCTTGTATTCACCCCTCCACTTT

J gene: TRBJ2-1
clone size: once
D gene: TRBD1
V gene: TRBV29-1
CDR3 protein: CSVRGHPKGDEQFF
CDR3 DNA: TGCAGCGTGAGGGGGCACCCCAAAGGGGATGAGCAGTTCTTC

J gene: TRBJ2-7
clone size: few
D gene: -
V gene: TRBV14
CDR3 protein: CASSPQGGYEQYF
CDR3 DNA: TGTGCCAGCAGCCCTCAGGGGGGCTACGAGCAGTACTTC

J gene: TRBJ2-3
clone size: -
D gene: -
V gene: TRBV5-1
CDR3 protein: CASSLSRSTDTQYF
CDR3 DNA: TGCGCCAGCAGCTTAAGCAGAAGCACAGATACGCAGTATTTT

J gene: TRBJ2-2
clone size: few
D gene: TRBD2
V gene: TRBV14
CDR3 protein: CASSQRRTSGNTGELFF
CDR3 DNA: TGTGCCAGCAGCCAAAGGCGGACTAGCGGGAACACCGGGGAGCTGTTTTTT

J gene: TRBJ1-2
clone size: many
D gene: TRBD1
V gene: TRBV19
CDR3 protein: CASSQDPGQIFYGYTF
CDR3 DNA: TGTGCCAGTAGTCAAGACCCGGGACAGATCTTTTATGGCTACACCTTC

J gene: TRBJ1-5
clone size: -
D gene: -
V gene: TRBV12-3/TRBV12-4
CDR3 protein: CASSLWGGDGNQPQHF
CDR3 DNA: TGTGCCAGCAGTTTATGGGGCGGGGATGGCAATCAGCCCCAGCATTTT